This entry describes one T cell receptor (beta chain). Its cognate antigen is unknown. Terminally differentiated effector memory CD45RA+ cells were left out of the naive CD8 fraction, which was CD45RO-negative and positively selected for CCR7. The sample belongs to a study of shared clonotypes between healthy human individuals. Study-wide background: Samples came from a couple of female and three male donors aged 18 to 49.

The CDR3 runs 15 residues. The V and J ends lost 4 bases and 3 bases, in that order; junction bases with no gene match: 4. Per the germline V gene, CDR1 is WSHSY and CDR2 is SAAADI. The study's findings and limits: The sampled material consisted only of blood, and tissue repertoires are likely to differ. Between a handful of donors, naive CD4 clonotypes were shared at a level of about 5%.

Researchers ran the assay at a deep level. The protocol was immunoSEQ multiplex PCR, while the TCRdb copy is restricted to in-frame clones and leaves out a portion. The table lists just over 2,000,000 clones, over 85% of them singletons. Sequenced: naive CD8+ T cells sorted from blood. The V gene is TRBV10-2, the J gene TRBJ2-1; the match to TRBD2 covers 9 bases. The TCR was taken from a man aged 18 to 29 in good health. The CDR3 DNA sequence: TGCGCCAGCAGTGCGGCGGGAGGGGTCTACAATGAGCAGTTCTTC. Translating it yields CASSAAGGVYNEQFF.